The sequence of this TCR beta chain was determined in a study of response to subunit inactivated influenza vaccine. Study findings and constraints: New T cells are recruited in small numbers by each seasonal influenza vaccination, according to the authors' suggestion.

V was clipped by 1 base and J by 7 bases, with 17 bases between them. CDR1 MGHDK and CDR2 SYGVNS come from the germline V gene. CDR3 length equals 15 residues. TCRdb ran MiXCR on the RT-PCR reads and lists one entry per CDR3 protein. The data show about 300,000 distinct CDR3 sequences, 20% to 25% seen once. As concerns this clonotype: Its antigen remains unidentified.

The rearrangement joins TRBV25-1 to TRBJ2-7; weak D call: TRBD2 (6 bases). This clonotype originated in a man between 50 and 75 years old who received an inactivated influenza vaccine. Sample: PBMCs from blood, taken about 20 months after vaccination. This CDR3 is CASSESTHVRGEQYF. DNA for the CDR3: TGTGCCAGCAGTGAATCCACCCATGTCCGGGGGGAGCAGTACTTC.